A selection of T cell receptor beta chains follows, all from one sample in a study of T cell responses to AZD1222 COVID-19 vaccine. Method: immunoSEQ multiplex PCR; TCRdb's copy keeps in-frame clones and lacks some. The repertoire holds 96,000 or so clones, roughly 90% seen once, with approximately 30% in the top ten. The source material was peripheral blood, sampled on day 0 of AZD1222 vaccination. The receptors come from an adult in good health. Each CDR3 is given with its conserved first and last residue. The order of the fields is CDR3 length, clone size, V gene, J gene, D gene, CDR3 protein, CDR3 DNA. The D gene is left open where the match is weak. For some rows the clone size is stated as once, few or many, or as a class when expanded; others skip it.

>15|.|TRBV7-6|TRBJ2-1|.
CASSLVGDREDEQFF
TGTGCCAGCAGCTTAGTTGGAGACAGGGAGGATGAGCAGTTCTTC
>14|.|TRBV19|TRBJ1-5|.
CASKGGNSNQPQHF
TGTGCCAGTAAGGGAGGGAATAGCAATCAGCCCCAGCATTTT
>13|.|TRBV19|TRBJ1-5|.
CASSIVQVQPQHF
TGTGCCAGTAGTATAGTACAGGTTCAGCCCCAGCATTTT
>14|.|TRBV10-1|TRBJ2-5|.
CASSRLTRQETQYF
TGCGCCAGCTCACGACTGACTCGGCAAGAGACCCAGTACTTC
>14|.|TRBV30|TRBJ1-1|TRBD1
CAWSGDRFNTEAFF
TGTGCCTGGAGTGGGGACAGATTCAACACTGAAGCTTTCTTT
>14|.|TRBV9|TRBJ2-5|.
CASSVGASSETQYF
TGTGCCAGCAGCGTAGGGGCTAGCAGCGAGACCCAGTACTTC
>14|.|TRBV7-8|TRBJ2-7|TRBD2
CASSELAYSYEQYF
TGTGCCAGCAGCGAACTAGCGTACTCCTACGAGCAGTACTTC
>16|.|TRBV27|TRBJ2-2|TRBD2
CASSLSGTSGTGELFF
TGTGCCAGCAGTTTAAGCGGGACTAGCGGCACCGGGGAGCTGTTTTTT
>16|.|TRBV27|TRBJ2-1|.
CASSLRWGSSYNEQFF
TGTGCCAGCAGTTTACGGTGGGGCTCCTCCTACAATGAGCAGTTCTTC
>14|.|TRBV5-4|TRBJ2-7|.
CASSLPPPSYEQYF
TGTGCCAGCAGCTTGCCCCCCCCTAGCTACGAGCAGTACTTC
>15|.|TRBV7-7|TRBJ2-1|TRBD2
CASSPSGGSYNEQFF
TGTGCTAGCAGCCCTAGCGGGGGCTCCTACAATGAGCAGTTCTTC
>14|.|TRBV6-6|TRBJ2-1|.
CASTYGTLYNEQFF
TGTGCCAGCACTTACGGGACGCTTTACAATGAGCAGTTCTTC
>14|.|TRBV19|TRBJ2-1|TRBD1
CATRDRGMGGEQFF
TGTGCCACCAGGGACAGGGGCATGGGGGGTGAGCAGTTCTTC
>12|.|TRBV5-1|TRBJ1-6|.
CASSLGNSPLHF
TGCGCCAGCAGCTTGGGGAATTCACCCCTCCACTTT
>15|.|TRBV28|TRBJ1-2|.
CASTKGRHSNYGYTF
TGTGCCAGCACAAAAGGCAGACACTCCAACTATGGCTACACCTTC
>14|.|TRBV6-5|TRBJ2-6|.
CATGTAAGANVLTF
TGTGCCACCGGGACGGCGGCTGGGGCCAACGTCCTGACTTTC
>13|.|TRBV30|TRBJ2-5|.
CAWSGTAQETQYF
TGTGCCTGGAGTGGGACAGCACAAGAGACCCAGTACTTC
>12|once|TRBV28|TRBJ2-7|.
CASSLLSYEQYF
TGTGCCAGCAGTTTATTAAGTTACGAGCAGTACTTC
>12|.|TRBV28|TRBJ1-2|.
CASSLTNYGYTF
TGTGCCAGCAGTTTAACTAACTATGGCTACACCTTC
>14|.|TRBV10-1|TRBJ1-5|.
CAVIGDPSNQPQHF
TGCGCCGTCATTGGGGACCCTAGCAATCAGCCCCAGCATTTT
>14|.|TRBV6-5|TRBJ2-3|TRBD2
CACGSGRVEDTQYF
TGTGCCTGCGGGAGCGGGAGAGTTGAAGATACGCAGTATTTT
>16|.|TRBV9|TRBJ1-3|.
CASSSRTESSGNTIYF
TGTGCCAGCAGCTCCCGGACGGAGAGCTCTGGAAACACCATATATTTT
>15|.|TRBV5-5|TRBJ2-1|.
CASSLGDPARGEQFF
TGTGCCAGCAGCTTGGGGGACCCCGCCCGCGGTGAGCAGTTCTTC
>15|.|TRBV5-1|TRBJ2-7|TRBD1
CASSLAADRGSEQYF
TGCGCCAGCAGCTTGGCGGCGGACAGGGGCTCCGAGCAGTACTTC
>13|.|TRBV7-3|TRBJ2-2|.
CASSSPGAGELFF
TGTGCCAGCAGCTCTCCAGGGGCCGGGGAGCTGTTTTTT
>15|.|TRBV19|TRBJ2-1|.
CASSMPGTEYNEQFF
TGTGCCAGTAGCATGCCGGGGACGGAATACAATGAGCAGTTCTTC
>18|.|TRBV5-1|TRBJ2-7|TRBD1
CASSLVWTGGFNPYEQYF
TGCGCCAGCAGCTTGGTTTGGACAGGGGGGTTTAATCCCTACGAGCAGTACTTC
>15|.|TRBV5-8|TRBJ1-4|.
CASSLGVTGLEKLFF
TGTGCCAGCAGCTTGGGGGTGACAGGACTGGAAAAACTGTTTTTT
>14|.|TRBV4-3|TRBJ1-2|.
CASSQGELSYGYTF
TGCGCCAGCAGCCAGGGGGAGCTGTCCTATGGCTACACCTTC
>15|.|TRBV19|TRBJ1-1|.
CASSSRLGANTEAFF
TGTGCCAGTAGTTCCCGTTTGGGGGCGAACACTGAAGCTTTCTTT
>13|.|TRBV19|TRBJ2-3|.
CASSPSPTDTQYF
TGTGCCAGTAGTCCCTCACCCACAGATACGCAGTATTTT
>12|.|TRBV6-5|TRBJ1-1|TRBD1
CASSTRTGGAFF
TGTGCCAGCAGTACCAGGACAGGGGGAGCTTTCTTT
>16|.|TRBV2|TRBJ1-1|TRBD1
CASQRRDRGYYTEAFF
TGTGCCAGTCAACGGCGGGACAGGGGTTATTACACTGAAGCTTTCTTT
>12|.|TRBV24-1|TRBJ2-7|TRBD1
CATRGTANEQYF
TGTGCCACCAGGGGGACAGCAAACGAGCAGTACTTC
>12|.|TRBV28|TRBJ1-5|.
CASSWARQPQHF
TGTGCCAGCAGTTGGGCTCGACAGCCCCAGCATTTT
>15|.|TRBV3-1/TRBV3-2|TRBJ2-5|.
CASSRRDGWQETQYF
TGTGCCAGCAGCCGGCGAGACGGGTGGCAAGAGACCCAGTACTTC
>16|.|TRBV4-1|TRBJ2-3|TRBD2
CASSHALADDTDTQYF
TGCGCCAGCAGCCACGCACTAGCGGACGACACAGATACGCAGTATTTT
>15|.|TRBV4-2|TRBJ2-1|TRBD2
CASSQSGSSYNEQFF
TGTGCCAGCAGCCAAAGCGGGAGCTCCTACAATGAGCAGTTCTTC
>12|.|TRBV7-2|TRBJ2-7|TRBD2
CASSPSAGEQYF
TGTGCCAGCAGCCCCTCAGCGGGGGAGCAGTACTTC
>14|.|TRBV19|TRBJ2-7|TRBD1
CASSMGQGQDEQYF
TGTGCCAGTAGTATGGGACAGGGGCAGGACGAGCAGTACTTC
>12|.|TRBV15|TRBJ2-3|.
CATSSRLHTQYF
TGTGCCACCAGCTCCCGGCTGCATACGCAGTATTTT
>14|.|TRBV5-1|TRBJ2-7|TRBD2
CASFEREGGYEQYF
TGCGCCAGCTTCGAGCGGGAGGGAGGCTACGAGCAGTACTTC
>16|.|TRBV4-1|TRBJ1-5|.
CASSQDPAASNQPQHF
TGCGCCAGCAGCCAAGATCCCGCGGCGAGCAATCAGCCCCAGCATTTT
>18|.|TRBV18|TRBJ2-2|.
CASSPALVAGTNTGELFF
TGTGCCAGCTCACCCGCACTCGTGGCCGGGACTAACACCGGGGAGCTGTTTTTT